The 6 T cell receptor beta chains below come from one sample, sequenced in a study of T-cell reconstitution after alpha-beta-depleted transplantation in children. Unique molecular identifiers were incorporated during preparation of the TCRbeta library. TCRdb passed the PCR reads through MiXCR, listing each CDR3 protein once. The repertoire holds roughly 590,000 distinct CDR3 sequences, with over 15% as singletons. Specimen: PBMCs from the stem cell graft donor, collected from the stem cell graft. The receptors derive from a human donor who donated a stem cell graft to a child with acute myeloid leukemia.

The chain carries TRBV27 and TRBJ2-7, with 8 bases identical to TRBD1. The CDR3 is 9 amino acids. Per the germline V gene, CDR1 is MNHEY and CDR2 is SMNVEV (reference sequence). The CDR3 DNA follows: TGTGCCAGCAGTCCCGGACAGGGCGTC. Protein sequence: CASSPGQGV.

This clonotype was recorded many times. The genes are TRBV7-2 and TRBJ2-1; possibly TRBD2 for D (7 bases). CDR3 length: 13 residues. Germline values: CDR1 SGHTA, CDR2 FQGNSA. The V gene lost 7 bases and the J gene lost 8 bases, with 15 bases spanning the gap. CDR3 in DNA: TGTGCCAGCATCATCAAGGGGGGGCATGAGCAGTTCTTC. Residues: CASIIKGGHEQFF. Full variable domain (outside the CDR3, taken from reference TRBV7-2 and TRBJ2-1): GAGVSQSPSNKVTEKGKDVELRCDPISGHTALYWYRQSLGQGLEFLIYFQGNSAPDKSGLPSDRFSAERTGGSVSTLTIQRTQQEDSAVYLCASIIKGGHEQFFGPGTRLTVL.

This clonotype was picked up many times. The V gene is TRBV29-1, the J gene TRBJ1-2; D remains unclear. In germline, CDR1 is SQVTM, CDR2 ANQGSEA. V gave up 6 bases and J gave up 0 bases, with 14 bases separating them. The CDR3 spans 14 residues. The CDR3 bases are TGCAGCGTAACCGGGAGTCAATCTAACTATGGCTACACCTTC. Translated, it gives CSVTGSQSNYGYTF.

This clonotype has a handful of counts. The J gene is TRBJ2-1, the V gene TRBV4-3; TRBD2 aligns across 12 bases. Germline V gene sequence: CDR1 LGHNA, CDR2 YSLEER. V shed 5 bases and J 10 bases; nucleotides not matched to a gene: 3. This CDR3 spans 13 amino acids. The CDR3 DNA sequence: TGCGCCAGCAGCTGGACTAGCGGGGAGGAGCAGTTCTTC. Protein: CASSWTSGEEQFF.

This clonotype was counted ten times or more. CDR3 amino acids: CASSYSAASSLHF. The CDR3 DNA is TGTGCCAGCAGTTACTCGGCGGCGTCCTCCCTCCACTTT. The genes are TRBV6-5 and TRBJ1-6; D remains ambiguous. The CDR3 sequence is 13 residues long. V shed 0 bases and J shed 14 bases, with 11 bases lying between them. The germline V gene has CDR1 MNHEY and CDR2 SVGAGI.

This clonotype was detected a few times. The gene calls are TRBV10-3 and TRBJ1-4; perhaps TRBD1 as D (5 bases). Germline CDR1 reads ENHRY; CDR2 reads SYGVKD. V lost 0 bases and J lost 4, with 12 bases in between. There are 16 residues in the CDR3. CDR3 sequence: CAISESIRDLNEKLFF. The CDR3 DNA reads TGTGCCATCAGTGAGTCGATCCGGGACCTTAATGAAAAACTGTTTTTT.